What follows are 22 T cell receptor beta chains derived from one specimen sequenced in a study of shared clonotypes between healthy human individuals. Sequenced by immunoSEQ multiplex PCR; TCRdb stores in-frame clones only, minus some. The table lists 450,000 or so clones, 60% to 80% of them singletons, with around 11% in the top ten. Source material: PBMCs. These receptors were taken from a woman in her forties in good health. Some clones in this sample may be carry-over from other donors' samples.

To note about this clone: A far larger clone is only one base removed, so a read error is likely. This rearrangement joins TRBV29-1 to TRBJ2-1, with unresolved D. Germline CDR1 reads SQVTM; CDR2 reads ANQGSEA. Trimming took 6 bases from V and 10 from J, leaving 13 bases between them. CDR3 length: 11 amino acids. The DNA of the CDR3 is TGCAGCGTGTCTAAGTCCGGGGAGCAGTTCTTC. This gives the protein CSVSKSGEQFF.

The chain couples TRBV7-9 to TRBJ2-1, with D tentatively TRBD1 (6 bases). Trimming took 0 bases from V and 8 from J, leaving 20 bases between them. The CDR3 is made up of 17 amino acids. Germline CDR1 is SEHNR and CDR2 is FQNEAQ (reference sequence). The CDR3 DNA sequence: TGTGCCAGCAGCTTAGCAGTGCGAACAGGGAGCAGGGATGAGCAGTTCTTC. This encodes CASSLAVRTGSRDEQFF.

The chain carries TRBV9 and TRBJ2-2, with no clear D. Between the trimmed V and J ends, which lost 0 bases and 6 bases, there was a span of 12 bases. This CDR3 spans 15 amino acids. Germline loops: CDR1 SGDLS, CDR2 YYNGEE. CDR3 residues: CASSVGHHGAGELFF. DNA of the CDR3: TGTGCCAGCAGCGTAGGTCACCACGGCGCCGGGGAGCTGTTTTTT.

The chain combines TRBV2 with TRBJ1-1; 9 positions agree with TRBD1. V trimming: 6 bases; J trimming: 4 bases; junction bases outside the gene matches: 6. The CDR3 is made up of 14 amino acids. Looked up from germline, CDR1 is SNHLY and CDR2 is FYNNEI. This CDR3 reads CASRRDREGTEAFF. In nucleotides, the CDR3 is TGTGCCAGCAGGAGGGACAGGGAGGGCACTGAAGCTTTCTTT.

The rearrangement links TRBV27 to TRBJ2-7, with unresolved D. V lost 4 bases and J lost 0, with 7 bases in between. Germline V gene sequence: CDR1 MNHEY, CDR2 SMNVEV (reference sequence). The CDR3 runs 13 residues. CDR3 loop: CASSSADSYEQYF. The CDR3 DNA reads TGTGCCAGCAGTTCGGCAGACTCCTACGAGCAGTACTTC.

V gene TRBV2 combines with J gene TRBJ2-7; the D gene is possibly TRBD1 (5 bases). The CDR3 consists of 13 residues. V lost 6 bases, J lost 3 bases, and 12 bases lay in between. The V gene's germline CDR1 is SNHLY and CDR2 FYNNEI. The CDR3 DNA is TGTGCCAGCAGGGTCGACAGAAACTACGAGCAGTACTTC. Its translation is CASRVDRNYEQYF.

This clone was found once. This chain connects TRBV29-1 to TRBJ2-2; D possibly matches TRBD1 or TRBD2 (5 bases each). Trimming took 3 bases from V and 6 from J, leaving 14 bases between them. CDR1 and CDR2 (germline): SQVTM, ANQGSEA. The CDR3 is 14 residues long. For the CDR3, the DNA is TGCAGCGTTGACATGGCTAGGGGAGCCGGGGAGCTGTTTTTT. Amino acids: CSVDMARGAGELFF.

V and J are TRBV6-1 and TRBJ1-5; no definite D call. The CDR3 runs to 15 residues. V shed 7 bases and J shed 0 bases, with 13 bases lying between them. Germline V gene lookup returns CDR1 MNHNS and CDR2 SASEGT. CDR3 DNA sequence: TGTGCCAGCACTAGGACCCCTTATAGCAATCAGCCCCAGCATTTT. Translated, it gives CASTRTPYSNQPQHF.

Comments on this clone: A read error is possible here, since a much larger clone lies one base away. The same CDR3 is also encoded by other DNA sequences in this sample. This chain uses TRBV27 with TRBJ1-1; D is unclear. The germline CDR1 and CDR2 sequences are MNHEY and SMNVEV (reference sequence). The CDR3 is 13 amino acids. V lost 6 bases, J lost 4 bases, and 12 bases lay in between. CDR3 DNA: TGTGCCAGCAGACCTCCTTGGGGCACTGAAGCTTTCTTT. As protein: CASRPPWGTEAFF.

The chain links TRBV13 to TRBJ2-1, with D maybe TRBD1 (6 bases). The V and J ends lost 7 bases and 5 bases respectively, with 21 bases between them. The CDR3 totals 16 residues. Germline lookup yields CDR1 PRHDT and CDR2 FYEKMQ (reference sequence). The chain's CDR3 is CASTKVGRGTHNEQFF. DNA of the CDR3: TGTGCCAGCACCAAAGTGGGCAGGGGAACTCACAATGAGCAGTTCTTC.

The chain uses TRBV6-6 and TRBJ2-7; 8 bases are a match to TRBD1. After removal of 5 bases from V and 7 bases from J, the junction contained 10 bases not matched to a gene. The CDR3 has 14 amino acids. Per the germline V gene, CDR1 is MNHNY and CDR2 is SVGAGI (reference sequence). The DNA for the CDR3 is TGTGCCAGCAGTATGGACAGGGACCTAAATGAGCAGTACTTC. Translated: CASSMDRDLNEQYF.

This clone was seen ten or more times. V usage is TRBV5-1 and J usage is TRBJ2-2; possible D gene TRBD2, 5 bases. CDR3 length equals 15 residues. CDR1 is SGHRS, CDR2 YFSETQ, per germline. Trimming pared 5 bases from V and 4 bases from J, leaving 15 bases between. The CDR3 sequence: CASSLPDEGTGELFF. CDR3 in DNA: TGCGCCAGCAGTTTACCCGATGAGGGCACCGGGGAGCTGTTTTTT.

The DNA for the CDR3 is TGTGCCAGTAGTCGGGGGGATGGCCCCCACGAGCAGTACTTC. Its translation is CASSRGDGPHEQYF. J is TRBJ2-7 and V is TRBV19; 7 bases fit TRBD2. The CDR3 extends over 14 amino acids. Unmatched junction bases numbered 9, after V lost 5 bases and J lost 5 bases. The germline V gene has CDR1 LNHDA and CDR2 SQIVND (reference sequence).

In DNA form, the CDR3 reads TGCGCCAGCAGTGGGACCGGACAGGGGGCAAATGAGCAGTACTTC. Residues: CASSGTGQGANEQYF. This chain uses TRBV10-2 with TRBJ2-5, with TRBD1 matching over 11 bases. Germline trimming cut 4 bases from V and 11 bases from J; bases unmatched to any gene: 12. Looked up from germline, CDR1 is WSHSY and CDR2 is SAAADI. This CDR3 contains 15 residues.

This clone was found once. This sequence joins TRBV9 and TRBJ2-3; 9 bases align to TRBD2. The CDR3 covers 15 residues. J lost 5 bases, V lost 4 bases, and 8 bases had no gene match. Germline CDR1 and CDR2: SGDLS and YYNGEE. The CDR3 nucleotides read TGTGCCAGCAGCCCCTGGCGGGAGGGCAAAGATACGCAGTATTTT. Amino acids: CASSPWREGKDTQYF.

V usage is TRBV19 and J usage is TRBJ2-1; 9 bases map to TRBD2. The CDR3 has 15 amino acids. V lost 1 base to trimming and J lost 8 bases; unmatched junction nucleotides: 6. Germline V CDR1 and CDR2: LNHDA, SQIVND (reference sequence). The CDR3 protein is CASSIGGTSLHEQFF. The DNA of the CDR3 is TGTGCCAGTAGTATAGGTGGGACTAGCTTACATGAGCAGTTCTTC.

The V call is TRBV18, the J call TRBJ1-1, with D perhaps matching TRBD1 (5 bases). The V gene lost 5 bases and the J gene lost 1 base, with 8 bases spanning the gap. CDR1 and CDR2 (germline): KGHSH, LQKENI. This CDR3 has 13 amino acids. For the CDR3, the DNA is TGTGCCAGCTCAACTGACAGGAACACTGAAGCTTTCTTT. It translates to CASSTDRNTEAFF.

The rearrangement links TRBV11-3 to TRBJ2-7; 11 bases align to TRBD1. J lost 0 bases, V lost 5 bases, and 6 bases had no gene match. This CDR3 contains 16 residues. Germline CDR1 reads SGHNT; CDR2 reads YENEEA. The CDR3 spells CASSDSGTGGSYEQYF. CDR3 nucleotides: TGTGCCAGCAGCGACTCCGGGACAGGGGGCTCCTACGAGCAGTACTTC.

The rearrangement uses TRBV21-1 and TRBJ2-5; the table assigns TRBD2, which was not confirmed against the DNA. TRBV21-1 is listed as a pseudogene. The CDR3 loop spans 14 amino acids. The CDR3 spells CASTRLAFQETQYF. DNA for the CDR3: TGTGCCAGCACCAGACTAGCCTTCCAAGAGACCCAGTACTTC.

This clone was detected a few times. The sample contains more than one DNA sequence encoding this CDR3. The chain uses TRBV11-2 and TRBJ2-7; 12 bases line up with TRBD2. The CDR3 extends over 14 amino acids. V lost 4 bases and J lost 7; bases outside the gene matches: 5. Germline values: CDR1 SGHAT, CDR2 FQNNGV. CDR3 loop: CASSSGLAGGEQYF. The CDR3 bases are TGTGCCAGCAGCTCGGGACTAGCGGGCGGGGAGCAGTACTTC.

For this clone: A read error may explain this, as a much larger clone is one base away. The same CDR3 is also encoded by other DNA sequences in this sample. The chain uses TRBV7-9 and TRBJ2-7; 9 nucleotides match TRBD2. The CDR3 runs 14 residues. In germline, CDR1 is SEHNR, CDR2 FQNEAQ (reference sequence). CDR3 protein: CASRLGTSQPEQYF. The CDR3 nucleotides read TGCGCCAGCAGGCTTGGGACTAGCCAGCCCGAGCAGTACTTC.

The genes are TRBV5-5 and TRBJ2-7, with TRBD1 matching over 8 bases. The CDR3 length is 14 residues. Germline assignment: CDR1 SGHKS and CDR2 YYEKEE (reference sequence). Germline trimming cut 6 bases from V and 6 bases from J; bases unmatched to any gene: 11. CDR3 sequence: CASNLRDRLLEQYF. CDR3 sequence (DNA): TGTGCCAGCAACCTCCGGGACAGGCTCCTCGAGCAGTACTTC.